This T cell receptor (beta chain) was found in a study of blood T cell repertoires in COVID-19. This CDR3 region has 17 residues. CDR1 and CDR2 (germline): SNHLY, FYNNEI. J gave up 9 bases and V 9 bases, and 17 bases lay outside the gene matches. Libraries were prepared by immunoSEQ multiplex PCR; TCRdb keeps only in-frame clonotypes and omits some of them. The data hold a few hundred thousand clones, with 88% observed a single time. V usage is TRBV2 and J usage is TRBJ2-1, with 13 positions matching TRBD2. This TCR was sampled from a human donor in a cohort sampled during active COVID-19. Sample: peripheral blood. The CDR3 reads CARLTWAGTSGMTEQFF. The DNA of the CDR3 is TGTGCCAGACTCACGTGGGCCGGGACTAGCGGGATGACTGAGCAGTTCTTC.